Reported below is one T cell receptor beta chain. Its specificity is unknown. The germline V gene has CDR1 SGHTA and CDR2 FQGTGA. The CDR3 has 18 amino acids. The V gene end was trimmed by 5 bases and the J gene end by 0 bases; junction bases not matched to a gene: 11. Repertoires were generated with immunoSEQ multiplex PCR, while TCRdb's copy carries only in-frame clones and drops some. This table holds about 150,000 clones, about 86% found once. This record comes from a study of T cell responses to AZD1222 COVID-19 vaccine. Findings of the study overall: Unmutated variant regions are reportedly the target of nearly half of TCRs that are spike-specific. Spike-specific TCR breadth and depth went up after people got two AZD1222 doses. The CD4 TCRs associated with vaccination extended across spike and predominated at 160-218 and 743-854. The repertoires were collected only after the peak T cell response.

The receptor's source is an adult in good health. The chain has TRBV7-3 and TRBJ2-1; 9 bases are shared with TRBD2. The input for sequencing was peripheral blood, taken on day 0 of MenACWY control vaccination. Written as DNA, the CDR3 is TGTGCCAGCAGCCCGAGGAGGGGTAGCGGGGGCTCCTACAATGAGCAGTTCTTC. Translated: CASSPRRGSGGSYNEQFF.